The rows below give T cell receptor beta chains drawn from one sample of a study of blood T cell repertoires in COVID-19. This table comes from immunoSEQ multiplex PCR, and its TCRdb copy is limited to in-frame clones, with some not included. The sample records about 20,000 clones, roughly 89% being singletons. The sample was peripheral blood. These receptor sequences come from a human donor in a cohort sampled during active COVID-19. Both conserved end residues are trimmed from each CDR3. Fields, in order: V gene, D gene, CDR3 protein. D genes are given only for firm matches.

TRBV3-1/TRBV3-2,NA,ASSQVLLTYNEQF
TRBV19,TRBD1,ASGGIGTGANNQPQH
TRBV7-2,NA,ASSLKGGTGELF
TRBV6-5,NA,ASSLYNEQF
TRBV19,NA,ASSDRSRSSTDTQY
TRBV3-1/TRBV3-2,TRBD1,ASSPTGTANTGELF
TRBV5-1,TRBD1,ASSLSYQDRGMNTEAF
TRBV6-2/TRBV6-3,TRBD1,ASSYVRQGEIKNIQY
TRBV11-3,NA,ASSLYYGSITYNEQF
TRBV4-1,NA,ASSQELANEQF
TRBV4-3,NA,ASSPTGSSTDTQY
TRBV5-1,TRBD2,ASSFNGGRGTDTQY
TRBV5-6,NA,ASSLGGRETYGYT
TRBV6-6,NA,ASSYGDSLFTDTQY
TRBV12-5,NA,ASGQTGSRYT
TRBV12-3/TRBV12-4,NA,ASSTQGRPPLH
TRBV2,TRBD2,ASSVDSGLSYNEQF
TRBV19,TRBD1,ASNRDRGLSPLH
TRBV6-2/TRBV6-3,NA,ASSPLVGGITGELF
TRBV3-1/TRBV3-2,NA,ASSQTGPNTEAF
TRBV18,TRBD2,ASSPGSSGLKNEQF
TRBV6-5,NA,ASAPLRQPAEAF
TRBV9,NA,ASSPETVSNSPLH
TRBV6-2/TRBV6-3,NA,ASSYSKARSFMPNVLT
TRBV7-8,TRBD1,ASSRGQGAYNEQF
TRBV7-2,NA,ASSLVAGLNTEAF
TRBV4-3,NA,ASSHSFSLYEQY
TRBV5-6,TRBD1,ASSGTDRGNTIY
TRBV7-8,NA,ASTITPGTASTDTQY
TRBV9,TRBD1,AINPRDRGATDTQY
TRBV4-3,NA,ASSASDTEAF
TRBV30,NA,AWSVLVHNEQF
TRBV7-2,NA,ASSSYTDTQY
TRBV24-1,NA,ATRGAEAF
TRBV2,NA,ASSSRVSGNEKLF
TRBV21-1,NA,ASSSTGGQGPCNEQF
TRBV7-8,NA,ASSIPQGNTEAF
TRBV2,TRBD2,ATQLAGGASRHEQF
TRBV28,NA,ASSPSGTQY
TRBV19,NA,ASSQRGSTDTQY
TRBV20-1,TRBD2,SAGRSGELF
TRBV15,NA,ATSNRQAGEKLF
TRBV9,NA,ASSVGQGLSTEQY
TRBV2,NA,ASTVDGGRTQY
TRBV27,NA,ASSSLEGVGEQF
TRBV3-1/TRBV3-2,TRBD2,ASSRTGTRAGAEQF
TRBV19,TRBD1,ASSNLGQVGSVNEQF
TRBV10-3,TRBD2,AISESTALAVGTETQY
TRBV5-8,TRBD1,ASRKAGTDYGYT
TRBV5-1,NA,ASSKLTDTYEQY
TRBV28,NA,ASSLREGLQKLF
TRBV5-1,NA,ASRNGPSGTDTQY
TRBV4-3,NA,ASSQDRKSNEKLF
TRBV30,NA,AWGRQTNSPLH
TRBV21-1,NA,ASSKGRRGWETQY